The 15 T cell receptor beta chains in this list originate from one sample, sequenced in a study of shared clonotypes between healthy human individuals. Repertoires were generated with immunoSEQ multiplex PCR, while TCRdb's copy carries only in-frame clones and drops some. The data contain about half a million clones, about 72% of them seen just once; the ten biggest clones take up about 12%. Specimen: PBMCs. The receptors come from a woman between 35 and 50 years old in good health. Some clones in this sample may be carry-over from other donors' samples.

The genes are TRBV2 and TRBJ2-1, with TRBD2 matching over 14 bases. The CDR3 contains 14 residues. The germline gives CDR1 SNHLY, CDR2 FYNNEI. V dropped 8 bases and J dropped 12; count of bases not matched to a gene: 9. CDR3 nucleotide sequence: TGTGCCAGCGCGTCCGGGACTAGCGGGAGCCTGCAGTTCTTC. It encodes CASASGTSGSLQFF.

This rearrangement joins TRBV10-3 to TRBJ2-3; no clear D gene. CDR3 length: 13 amino acids. V was cut by 4 bases and J by 0 bases, with 5 bases left in between. The germline V gene has CDR1 ENHRY and CDR2 SYGVKD. The CDR3 loop reads CAISGASTDTQYF. Here the CDR3 DNA reads TGTGCCATCAGTGGTGCTAGCACAGATACGCAGTATTTT.

The chain couples TRBV5-1 to TRBJ2-3; 12 bases line up with TRBD2. Germline V lookup: CDR1 SGHRS, CDR2 YFSETQ. This CDR3 is 17 amino acids long. V shed 4 bases, J shed 2 bases, and the junction held 8 bases outside the gene matches. CDR3 amino acids: CASSTGLAGSNTDTQYF. The CDR3 coding sequence is TGCGCCAGCAGCACCGGACTAGCGGGGTCGAACACAGATACGCAGTATTTT.

This clone was found once. The chain is built from TRBV7-9 and TRBJ2-7, with D maybe TRBD1 (5 bases). The CDR3 has 14 residues. Germline V gene data show CDR1 as SEHNR and CDR2 as FQNEAQ (reference sequence). Trimming cost V 1 base and J 5 bases, with 12 bases left between them. The CDR3 DNA reads TGTGCCAGCAGCTTAGGACAGATTGAGGACGAGCAGTACTTC. Protein sequence: CASSLGQIEDEQYF.

The genes are TRBV7-9 and TRBJ1-1, with D possibly being TRBD1 (5 bases). Deletions cut 5 bases from V and 6 bases from J, with 10 bases between. CDR1 is SEHNR, CDR2 FQNEAQ, per germline (reference sequence). This CDR3 comprises 12 residues. The CDR3, as DNA: TGTGCCAGCAGCGCCCTCAGGGCTGAAGCTTTCTTT. Translating gives CASSALRAEAFF.

This sequence joins TRBV27 and TRBJ1-5; possibly TRBD1 for D (6 bases). This CDR3 region has 14 residues. Germline CDR1 MNHEY, CDR2 SMNVEV (reference sequence). Trimming stripped 4 bases from V and 9 bases from J, with 16 bases between. For the CDR3, the DNA is TGTGCCAGCAGTTCCCTAGGGGGGGACGGGCCCCAGCATTTT. This encodes CASSSLGGDGPQHF.

The CDR3 DNA reads TGTGCCTGGAGTGAAGGACAGGGCAAGAATCAGCCCCAGCATTTT. Translation gives CAWSEGQGKNQPQHF. The chain joins TRBV30 to TRBJ1-5; 8 nucleotides line up with TRBD1. Germline V CDR1 and CDR2: GTSNPN, SVGIG (reference sequence). V dropped 1 base and J dropped 4; count of bases not matched to a gene: 6. This CDR3 is built from 15 residues.

This clone occurred a few times. The chain has TRBV9 and TRBJ2-1, with 8 positions matching TRBD2. Germline V gene sequence: CDR1 SGDLS, CDR2 YYNGEE. The CDR3 spans 16 residues. V shed 2 bases and J 4 bases; nucleotides not matched to a gene: 8. The CDR3 sequence: CASSVSGSGVYNEQFF. The CDR3 DNA reads TGTGCCAGCAGCGTGAGCGGGAGTGGAGTATACAATGAGCAGTTCTTC. Using reference TRBV9 and TRBJ2-1 for the parts outside the CDR3, the full variable domain is DSGVTQTPKHLITATGQRVTLRCSPRSGDLSVYWYQQSLDQGLQFLIQYYNGEERAKGNILERFSAQQFPDLHSELNLSSLELGDSALYFCASSVSGSGVYNEQFFGPGTRLTVL.

J is TRBJ1-5 and V is TRBV7-9; D not resolved. Trimming removed 5 bases at V and 4 bases at J, with 15 bases between. Germline CDR1 reads SEHNR; CDR2 reads FQNEAQ (reference sequence). The CDR3 consists of 15 residues. The chain's CDR3 is CASSPGMIPNQPQHF. The CDR3 coding sequence is TGTGCCAGCAGCCCCGGGATGATTCCAAATCAGCCCCAGCATTTT.

CDR3 nucleotide sequence: TGCGCCAGCAGCCAGGGGACAGGCGATAACTATGGCTACACCTTC. Residues: CASSQGTGDNYGYTF. The chain recombines TRBV4-1 with TRBJ1-2; 8 bases match TRBD1. The length of the CDR3 is 15 residues. Germline V gene data show CDR1 as MGHRA and CDR2 as YSYEKL. Trimming removed 3 bases from V and 1 base from J; junction bases left unmatched: 4.

This clone was recorded only once. The chain recombines TRBV5-1 with TRBJ2-2; D remains unclear. Germline values: CDR1 SGHRS, CDR2 YFSETQ. The germline V and J ends were trimmed by 2 bases and 3 bases, with 11 bases remaining between them. The CDR3 runs to 15 residues. The CDR3 bases are TGCGCCAGCAGCTTACCCCGGACGGACACCGGGGAGCTGTTTTTT. It is translated as CASSLPRTDTGELFF.

Points on this clone: This likely traces to a read error, being one base from a far larger clone. This CDR3 is also generated by other DNA sequences in the sample. J is TRBJ2-7 and V is TRBV6-1; D may be TRBD1 (6 bases). CDR1 MNHNS and CDR2 SASEGT come from the germline V gene. The ends were cut back, 6 bases at V and 0 bases at J, with 15 bases in the middle. This CDR3 has 15 residues. CDR3 amino acids: CASSERQDHSYEQYF. CDR3 DNA sequence: TGTGCCAGCAGCGAACGACAGGACCACTCCTACGAGCAGTACTTC.

The chain combines TRBV18 with TRBJ1-1; D uncertain. The ends were cut back, 2 bases at V and 3 bases at J, with 7 bases in the middle. Germline assignment: CDR1 KGHSH and CDR2 LQKENI. CDR3 length: 13 residues. This CDR3 reads CASSPNADTEAFF. The CDR3 coding sequence is TGTGCCAGCTCACCAAACGCAGACACTGAAGCTTTCTTT. Full variable domain (rest looked up from reference TRBV18 and TRBJ1-1): NAGVMQNPRHLVRRRGQEARLRCSPMKGHSHVYWYRQLPEEGLKFMVYLQKENIIDESGMPKERFSAEFPKEGPSILRIQQVVRGDSAAYFCASSPNADTEAFFGQGTRLTVV.

V usage is TRBV2 and J usage is TRBJ2-1, with D uncertain. There are 10 residues in the CDR3. CDR1 is SNHLY, CDR2 FYNNEI, per germline. The ends were cut back, 8 bases at V and 9 bases at J, with 8 bases in the middle. The CDR3 DNA is TGTGCCAGCCGAGTGCTTGAGCAGTTCTTC. Translated: CASRVLEQFF.

The chain couples TRBV7-9 to TRBJ2-3, with D perhaps matching TRBD1 or TRBD2 (5 bases each). This CDR3 region has 15 residues. Per the germline V gene, CDR1 is SEHNR and CDR2 is FQNEAQ (reference sequence). V shed 2 bases and J shed 0 bases, with 9 bases lying between them. The CDR3 region has the DNA TGTGCCAGCAGCTTAAGGGACGGCAGCACAGATACGCAGTATTTT. It is translated as CASSLRDGSTDTQYF.